The 24 T cell receptor beta chains reported below all come from one sample, sequenced in a study of cytomegalovirus exposure and HLA in healthy donors. Researchers ran the PCR with 60 Vbeta and 13 Jbeta primers. The table came from immunoSEQ multiplex PCR; TCRdb's copy has only in-frame clones and leaves some out. Here the sample spans fewer than 250,000 clones, nearly 80% being singletons. The specimen sequenced was PBMCs. The source of these receptors is a man aged 18 to 30 in good health and CMV-seronegative.

The chain carries TRBV5-4 and TRBJ2-3, with 8 nucleotides matching TRBD2. Germline V gene lookup returns CDR1 SGHNT and CDR2 YYREEE (reference sequence). V gave up 0 bases and J gave up 4 bases; unmatched junction bases: 4. This CDR3 is built from 15 residues. The CDR3 nucleotides are TGTGCCAGCAGCTTGGCGGGGGGGAGCTCAGATACGCAGTATTTT. It codes for CASSLAGGSSDTQYF. Combining the CDR3 with reference TRBV5-4 and TRBJ2-3 gives the whole variable domain ETGVTQSPTHLIKTRGQQVTLRCSSQSGHNTVSWYQQALGQGPQFIFQYYREEENGRGNFPPRFSGLQFPNYSSELNVNALELDDSALYLCASSLAGGSSDTQYFGPGTRLTVL.

J is TRBJ2-5 and V is TRBV10-3; tentative D call: TRBD1 (5 bases). V lost 6 bases, J lost 5 bases, and 16 bases lay in between. The CDR3 sequence is 14 residues long. Germline CDR1 and CDR2: ENHRY and SYGVKD. The CDR3 bases are TGTGCCATCAGACCTACCCAGGGTGGGGAGACCCAGTACTTC. The encoded protein is CAIRPTQGGETQYF.

The V call is TRBV5-4, the J call TRBJ2-3, with D possibly being TRBD1 (6 bases). V gave up 0 bases and J gave up 0 bases, with 11 bases separating them. The length of the CDR3 is 16 residues. The V gene's germline CDR1 is SGHNT and CDR2 YYREEE (reference sequence). The CDR3 region has the DNA TGTGCCAGCAGCTTGGCCCGGGACACCAGCACAGATACGCAGTATTTT. Its translation: CASSLARDTSTDTQYF.

The J gene is TRBJ1-2, the V gene TRBV4-1, with 8 nucleotides matching TRBD1. V shed 5 bases and J 2 bases; nucleotides not matched to a gene: 16. CDR1 is MGHRA and CDR2 is YSYEKL in the germline V gene. CDR3 length equals 18 residues. In nucleotides, the CDR3 is TGCGCCAGCAGCTCAACCCTTTCGAGACAGGGGCAGAACTATGGCTACACCTTC. This sequence encodes CASSSTLSRQGQNYGYTF.

The chain joins TRBV6-1 to TRBJ2-3, with 11 bases lining up with TRBD2. V was pared by 1 base and J by 5 bases, with 2 bases of the junction left unmatched. CDR3 length equals 15 residues. CDR1 MNHNS and CDR2 SASEGT come from the germline V gene. CDR3 sequence (DNA): TGTGCCAGCAGTGAAGTTACTAGCGGGGGAGATACGCAGTATTTT. Translating gives CASSEVTSGGDTQYF.

The chain is built from TRBV19 and TRBJ1-2, with 7 bases aligning to TRBD1. CDR3 length: 15 residues. V lost 6 bases and J lost 4; bases outside the gene matches: 11. CDR1 is LNHDA and CDR2 is SQIVND in the germline V gene (reference sequence). The CDR3 loop is CASSSPGQTLYGYTF. DNA for the CDR3: TGTGCCAGTAGCAGTCCGGGACAGACCCTCTATGGCTACACCTTC.

This chain connects TRBV7-9 to TRBJ2-7; the D gene is possibly TRBD1 (6 bases). Trimming cost V 1 base and J 3 bases, with 10 bases left between them. This CDR3 spans 14 amino acids. Germline CDR1 and CDR2: SEHNR and FQNEAQ (reference sequence). The chain's CDR3 is CASSLGIRGYEQYF. Written as DNA, the CDR3 is TGTGCCAGCAGCTTAGGGATCAGGGGCTACGAGCAGTACTTC.

This clone showed up just once. This chain uses TRBV19 with TRBJ2-7, with D possibly matching TRBD2 (6 bases). The CDR3 runs 14 residues. V shed 7 bases and J shed 4 bases, with 17 bases lying between them. Germline V gives CDR1 LNHDA, CDR2 SQIVND (reference sequence). The DNA of the CDR3 is TGTGCCAGTACCCCGGGGGTGAGCGGTTACGAGCAGTACTTC. This codes for CASTPGVSGYEQYF.

This chain joins TRBV6-5 and TRBJ2-1; TRBD1 agrees at 8 bases. The CDR3 loop spans 14 amino acids. With V trimmed by 2 bases and J by 9 bases, 6 bases remained unmatched. Germline lookup yields CDR1 MNHEY and CDR2 SVGAGI. The CDR3 DNA reads TGTGCCAGCAGTTACCCCACAGGGGGAAGTGAGCAGTTCTTC. Translating gives CASSYPTGGSEQFF.

The CDR3 DNA is TGTGCCAGCAGCTCGCTGTCGGGAGACAACGAGCAGTACTTC. Translated: CASSSLSGDNEQYF. The V gene is TRBV7-6, the J gene TRBJ2-7; TRBD2 is a possible D gene (6 bases). V dropped 4 bases and J dropped 5 bases, with 15 bases sitting between them. The CDR3 length is 14 residues. Germline CDR1 and CDR2: SGHVS and FNYEAQ. Full variable domain (remainder filled in from reference TRBV7-6 and TRBJ2-7): GAGVSQSPRYKVTKRGQDVALRCDPISGHVSLYWYRQALGQGPEFLTYFNYEAQQDKSGLPNDRFSAERPEGSISTLTIQRTEQRDSAMYRCASSSLSGDNEQYFGPGTRLTVT.

This clone was seen only a few times. The rearrangement links TRBV5-1 to TRBJ2-5; 8 nucleotides agree with TRBD1. There are 15 residues in the CDR3. Per the germline V gene, CDR1 is SGHRS and CDR2 is YFSETQ. The V and J ends lost 0 bases and 5 bases, in that order; junction bases with no gene match: 6. In nucleotides, the CDR3 is TGCGCCAGCAGCTTGGGGCAGGGGGCAAAGGAGACCCAGTACTTC. Amino acid sequence: CASSLGQGAKETQYF.

The chain links TRBV5-6 to TRBJ2-3, with D unresolved. The germline gives CDR1 SGHDT, CDR2 YYEEEE. The V and J ends lost 4 bases and 0 bases respectively, with 12 bases between them. The CDR3 covers 15 residues. The DNA for the CDR3 is TGTGCCAGCAGCCTCCCGGTCACTAGCACAGATACGCAGTATTTT. Protein: CASSLPVTSTDTQYF.

The chain carries TRBV23-1 and TRBJ1-6; D gene ambiguous. TRBV23-1 is identified as an open reading frame with a role that is uncertain. The CDR3 loop spans 14 amino acids. Deletions cut 8 bases from V and 6 bases from J, with 14 bases between. The CDR3 DNA is TGCGCCAGCGCCGCCGGTGTGTGTAATTCACCCCTCCACTTT. Encoded protein: CASAAGVCNSPLHF.

This sequence joins TRBV7-8 and TRBJ2-1; 7 nucleotides line up with TRBD1. J lost 4 bases, V lost 6 bases, and 9 bases had no gene match. The CDR3 runs 15 residues. Germline V gene data show CDR1 as SGHVS and CDR2 as FQNEAQ. This chain's CDR3 is CASSRSGQTYNEQFF. CDR3 nucleotide sequence: TGTGCCAGCAGTCGCTCGGGACAGACTTACAATGAGCAGTTCTTC.

The genes are TRBV6-5 and TRBJ2-3, with unresolved D. Germline V gene data show CDR1 as MNHEY and CDR2 as SVGAGI. The germline V and J ends were trimmed by 5 bases and 0 bases, with 12 bases remaining between them. The CDR3 totals 15 residues. The CDR3: CASSIYPASTDTQYF. The CDR3 bases are TGTGCCAGCAGTATCTATCCCGCTAGCACAGATACGCAGTATTTT.

This clone was recorded a few times. The gene calls are TRBV5-1 and TRBJ2-7, with TRBD1 as a possible D gene (6 bases). From germline, CDR1 is SGHRS and CDR2 YFSETQ. The ends were cut back, 4 bases at V and 0 bases at J, with 14 bases in the middle. There are 15 residues in the CDR3. CDR3 in DNA: TGCGCCAGCAGCCTCGGACAGTATAGCTCCTACGAGCAGTACTTC. It yields the protein CASSLGQYSSYEQYF.

The chain joins TRBV30 to TRBJ1-6; 8 nucleotides align to TRBD1. The junction had 3 bases not matched to a gene; V was cut back by 8 bases and J by 0 bases. The CDR3 contains 14 residues. The germline V gene has CDR1 GTSNPN and CDR2 SVGIG (reference sequence). Here the CDR3 reads CAGGTGSYNSPLHF. CDR3 coding DNA: TGTGCCGGAGGGACAGGCTCCTATAATTCACCCCTCCACTTT.

The chain has TRBV7-3 and TRBJ2-2, with 7 bases aligning to TRBD1. Germline V gives CDR1 SGHTA, CDR2 FQGTGA. The length of the CDR3 is 15 residues. With V trimmed by 9 bases and J by 8 bases, 15 bases remained unmatched. CDR3 DNA sequence: TGTGCCAGAACAGGGACAGTGACATCGGATGGGGAGCTGTTTTTT. It specifies CARTGTVTSDGELFF. Complete variable domain (other parts from reference TRBV7-3 and TRBJ2-2): GAGVSQTPSNKVTEKGKYVELRCDPISGHTALYWYRQSLGQGPEFLIYFQGTGAADDSGLPNDRFFAVRPEGSVSTLKIQRTERGDSAVYLCARTGTVTSDGELFFGEGSRLTVL.

The chain employs TRBV7-2 and TRBJ2-5, with 8 bases identical to TRBD2. The V gene's germline CDR1 is SGHTA and CDR2 FQGNSA. The V gene end was trimmed by 6 bases and the J gene end by 5 bases; junction bases not matched to a gene: 8. The CDR3 loop spans 14 amino acids. The chain's CDR3 is CASSRIAGRETQYF. The CDR3 DNA reads TGTGCCAGCAGTCGCATAGCGGGGCGGGAGACCCAGTACTTC.

The gene calls are TRBV19 and TRBJ1-4, with 12 bases that match TRBD1. The J segment lost 4 bases and the V segment lost 7 bases, leaving 4 bases of the junction unmatched. The CDR3 sequence is 15 residues long. The V gene's germline CDR1 is LNHDA and CDR2 SQIVND (reference sequence). Here the CDR3 DNA reads TGTGCCAGTACCGGGACAGGGGGCTTTAATGAAAAACTGTTTTTT. It yields the protein CASTGTGGFNEKLFF.

V usage is TRBV28 and J usage is TRBJ2-7, with 8 bases lining up with TRBD2. With V trimmed by 2 bases and J by 5 bases, 11 bases remained unmatched. This CDR3 is built from 16 residues. Germline V gene data show CDR1 as MDHEN and CDR2 as SYDVKM. CDR3 nucleotide sequence: TGTGCCAGCAGTTTAACCGGGACTAGTATCGGCCACGAGCAGTACTTC. This gives the protein CASSLTGTSIGHEQYF.

Worth noting for this clone: Other nucleotide sequences in the sample specify the same CDR3. The chain carries TRBV6-5 and TRBJ2-1; D might be TRBD2 (5 bases). This CDR3 contains 14 residues. V lost 2 bases and J 1 base, leaving 6 bases between the germline ends. From germline, CDR1 is MNHEY and CDR2 SVGAGI. CDR3 residues: CASSYGSSYNEQFF. In DNA, the CDR3 is TGTGCCAGCAGTTACGGGAGTTCCTACAATGAGCAGTTCTTC.

This sequence joins TRBV30 and TRBJ2-7, with D unclear. V lost 2 bases to trimming and J lost 2 bases, with 7 bases between them. This CDR3 contains 12 residues. CDR1 is GTSNPN and CDR2 is SVGIG in the germline V gene (reference sequence). CDR3 sequence: CAWSSDTYEQYF. CDR3 nucleotide sequence: TGTGCCTGGAGTTCCGACACCTACGAGCAGTACTTC.

The CDR3 loop is CASGHKNTEAFF. CDR3 DNA sequence: TGTGCCAGCGGCCACAAGAACACTGAAGCTTTCTTT. The rearrangement links TRBV6-1 to TRBJ1-1; no reliable D call. Deletions cut 8 bases from V and 1 base from J, with 8 bases between. The germline CDR1 and CDR2 sequences are MNHNS and SASEGT. This CDR3 contains 12 residues.